The entry that follows covers one T cell receptor beta chain sequence. The target antigen is unknown. Combining a sample-barcoded 5' primer with a J-beta primer mix, a second PCR ran for about 7 to 11 cycles. TCRdb re-derived calls from the 5' RACE reads in MiXCR, one entry per CDR3 protein. The sample has some 890,000 distinct CDR3 sequences; 25% to 35% are singletons. The data derive from a study of blood T cells in healthy people across ages. Study results and caveats: Donor CMV status was unknown, possibly confounding expanded clonotype changes.

Caucasian, healthy and from Russia, the donors were aged between about 6 and 100. The CDR3 runs to 14 residues. In germline, CDR1 is GTSNPN, CDR2 SVGIG (reference sequence). Germline trimming cut 5 bases from V and 2 bases from J; bases unmatched to any gene: 5. The data also belong to a second study, concerning T cells of mothers and their children. From that paper: The cDNA synthesis received all extracted RNA, at about 1.5 ug per 15 ul. In unrelated and related pairs, TCR recombination output is shaped in a similar way by thymic selection.

V and J are TRBV30 and TRBJ1-4, with 7 bases matching TRBD1. This receptor was identified in a woman in her thirties or forties in good health. Sample: blood. The CDR3 DNA reads as TGTGCCTGGTCTTTACAGGGGACTAATGAAAAACTGTTTTTT. Translation gives CAWSLQGTNEKLFF.